Described below is a single T cell receptor (beta chain) sequence and its context. This clone was recorded only once. The antigen this receptor binds is unknown. No qualities accompany the bases; no much larger clone lies one base away. The CDR3 starts with the cysteine, ends with the phenylalanine, and has 14 residues. The DNA shown is the 42-base CDR3, in frame from base 1. Taken from the germline V gene, the CDR1 and CDR2 loops are SGHVS and FNYEAQ. Germline trimming amounts to 5 bases on V and 1 base on J, with 2 as the count of junction bases outside the gene matches. The collaborating institutions used their own protocols to collect whole blood in K2EDTA tubes. Collaborator samples were shipped for TCRbeta analysis as frozen whole blood, isolated PBMCs, or DNA extracted from either sample type. TCRbeta CDR3 regions were amplified from genomic DNA using the immunoSEQ Assay, a bias-controlled multiplex PCR. The source study handled its data this way. Nucleated cell counts per sample were estimated from amplification of reference gene primers within the assay. Sequence reads were collapsed and filtered to measure the absolute abundance of every unique TCRbeta CDR3 rearrangement. For each sample, productive Simpson clonality was calculated as the square root of Simpson's diversity index across productive rearrangements. TCRdb's version of the immuneACCESS table is confined to in-frame rearrangements and falls short of the full clone set. An unresolved V gene accounts for under half of the shortfall where checked; the remainder is of unknown origin. For V, J and clone size, that table is used; D and trimming come from the DNA. The sample table contains around 200,000 clones; only one count was recorded for 80% to 90% of them. Under 11% of the sample is held by the ten biggest clonotypes.

This sample was taken from a study of blood T cell repertoires in COVID-19 (TCRdb year 2020). Concerning the study at large: Samples from collaborators originated in the United States, Italy and Spain and spanned both the acute and convalescent phases of COVID-19. The prospective study material was composed of cDNA or gDNA derived from T cells, B-cell-depleted T cells, or PBMCs. Subjects who had been exposed to COVID-19, were actively infected with it, or had recovered from it provided the deeply sampled blood TCRbeta repertoires that made up the dataset. The repertoires were released in a freely available public database intended as a resource for research on the immune response to SARS-CoV-2. Samples were obtained from the ongoing ImmuneRACE study (first 160 participants) and from 1,254 subjects provided by 6 global collaborators. Nearly every sample came with metadata listing a de-identified subject ID, COVID-19 status, age in years and sex. Where available, HLA class I and class II types were obtained from metadata supplied by the sample provider rather than from assay-based typing. What the work shows at the level of the full study, not this receptor alone: The quantity of clinical and demographic metadata differed by source and by participant and was supplied without curation.

The sequence was collected from a woman aged 80 or older with acute or convalescent COVID-19. Sequenced sample: peripheral blood. Here the chain combines TRBV7-6 and TRBJ2-1, with 7 bases in between that match TRBD1. The CDR3 sequence is CASSRQGSYNEQFF. The nucleotides read TGTGCCAGCAGCCGACAGGGTTCCTACAATGAGCAGTTCTTC.